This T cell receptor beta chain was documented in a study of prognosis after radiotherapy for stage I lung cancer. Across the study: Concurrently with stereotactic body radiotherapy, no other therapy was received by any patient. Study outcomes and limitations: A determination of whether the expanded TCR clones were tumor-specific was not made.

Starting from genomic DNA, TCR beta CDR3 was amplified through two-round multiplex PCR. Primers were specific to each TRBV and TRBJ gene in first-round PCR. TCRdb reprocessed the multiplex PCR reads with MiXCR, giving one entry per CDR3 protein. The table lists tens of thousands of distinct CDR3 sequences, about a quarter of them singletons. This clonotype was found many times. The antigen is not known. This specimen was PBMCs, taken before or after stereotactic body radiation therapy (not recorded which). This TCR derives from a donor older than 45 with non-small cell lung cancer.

The chain's CDR3 is CATSRDFLSSGANVLTF. The CDR3 coding sequence is TGTGCCACTTCTAGGGATTTTTTGAGCTCTGGGGCCAACGTCCTGACTTTC. V is TRBV6-1 and J is TRBJ2-6; no clear D gene. V shed 10 bases and J shed 0 bases, with 19 bases lying between them. Germline V CDR1 and CDR2: MNHNS, SASEGT. This CDR3 contains 17 residues.